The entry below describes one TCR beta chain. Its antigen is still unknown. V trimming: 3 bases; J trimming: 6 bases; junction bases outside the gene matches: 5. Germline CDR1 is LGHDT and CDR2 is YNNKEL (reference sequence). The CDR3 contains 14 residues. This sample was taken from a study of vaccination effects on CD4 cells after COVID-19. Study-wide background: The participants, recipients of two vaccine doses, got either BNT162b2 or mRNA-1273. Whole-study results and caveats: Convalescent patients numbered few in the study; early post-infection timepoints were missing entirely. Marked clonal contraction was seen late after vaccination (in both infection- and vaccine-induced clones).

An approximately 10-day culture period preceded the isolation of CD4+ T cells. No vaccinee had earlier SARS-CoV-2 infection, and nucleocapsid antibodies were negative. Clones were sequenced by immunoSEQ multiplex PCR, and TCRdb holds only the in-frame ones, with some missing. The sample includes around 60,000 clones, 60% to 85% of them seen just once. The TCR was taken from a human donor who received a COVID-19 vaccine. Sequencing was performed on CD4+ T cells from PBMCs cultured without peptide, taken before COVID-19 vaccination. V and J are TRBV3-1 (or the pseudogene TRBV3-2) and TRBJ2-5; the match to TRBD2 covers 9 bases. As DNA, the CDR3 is TGTGCCAGCAGCCAGCGGGGGGGGATGAAGACCCAGTACTTC. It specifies CASSQRGGMKTQYF.